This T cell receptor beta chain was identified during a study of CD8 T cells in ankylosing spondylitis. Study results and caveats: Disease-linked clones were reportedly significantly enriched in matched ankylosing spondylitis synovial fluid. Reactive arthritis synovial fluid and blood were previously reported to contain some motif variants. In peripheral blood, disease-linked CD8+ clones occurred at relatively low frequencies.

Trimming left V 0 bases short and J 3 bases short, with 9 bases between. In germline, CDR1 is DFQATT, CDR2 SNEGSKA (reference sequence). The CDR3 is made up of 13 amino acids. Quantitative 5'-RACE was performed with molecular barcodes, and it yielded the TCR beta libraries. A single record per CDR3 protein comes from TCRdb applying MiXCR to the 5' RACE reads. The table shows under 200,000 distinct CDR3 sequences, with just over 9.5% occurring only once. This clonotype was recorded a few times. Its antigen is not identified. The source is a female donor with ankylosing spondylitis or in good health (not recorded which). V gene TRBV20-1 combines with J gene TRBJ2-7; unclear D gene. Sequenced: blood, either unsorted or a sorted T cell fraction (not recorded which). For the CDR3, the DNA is TGCAGTGCTAGAGACAACAGTTTCTACGAGCAGTACTTC. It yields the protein CSARDNSFYEQYF.